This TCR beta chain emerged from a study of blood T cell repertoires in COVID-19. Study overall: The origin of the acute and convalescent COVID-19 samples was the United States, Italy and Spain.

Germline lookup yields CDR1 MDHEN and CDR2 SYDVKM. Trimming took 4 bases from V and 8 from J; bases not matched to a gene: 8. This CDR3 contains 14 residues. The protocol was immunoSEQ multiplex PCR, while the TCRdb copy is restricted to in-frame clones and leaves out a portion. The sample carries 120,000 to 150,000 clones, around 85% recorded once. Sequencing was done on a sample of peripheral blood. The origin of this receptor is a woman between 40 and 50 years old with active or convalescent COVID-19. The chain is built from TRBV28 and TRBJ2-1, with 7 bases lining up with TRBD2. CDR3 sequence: CASSYPNRGDEQFF. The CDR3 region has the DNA TGTGCCAGCAGTTATCCCAACCGGGGGGATGAGCAGTTCTTC.